Following are 27 T cell receptor beta chains from one sample sequenced in a study of T-cell memory formation after mild COVID-19 listed by TCRdb under 2021. Receptors were amplified or captured by 5' RACE. TCRdb lists the instrument as Illumina NovaSeq 6000. Using fastp at Q25 and MiXCR, TCRdb reprocessed the public reads and kept productive beta chains. Entries that share a CDR3 protein sequence are merged under the most common genes and DNA. Within this sample are some 310,000 distinct CDR3 sequences, with 20% to 25% of them counted one time only. Around 20% of the sample comes from the top ten. Sequenced input: PBMCs or a T cell subset sorted from them (not recorded which). These receptors originate from a man aged 18-30 years who had mild COVID-19 (a few samples of this study predate the infection). The sample titles of this study are shuffled in the database, so cell type and time point are left out; the donor was told from shared clones.

The genes are TRBV7-2 and TRBJ1-2; 7 bases are shared with TRBD1. The CDR3 is 13 amino acids. Losses at the gene ends were 5 bases for V and 8 bases for J; bases not matched to a gene: 8. In germline, CDR1 is SGHTA, CDR2 FQGNSA. The CDR3 coding sequence is TGTGCCAGCAGCACCTACAGGGGCGGCGGCTACACCTTC. Amino acid sequence: CASSTYRGGGYTF.

V and J are TRBV6-5 and TRBJ2-2, with 7 bases that match TRBD1. The CDR3 sequence is 15 residues long. The junction had 16 bases not matched to a gene; V was cut back by 11 bases and J by 7 bases. Per germline, CDR1 MNHEY and CDR2 SVGAGI. The CDR3 protein is CASYPDRRRIGELFF. CDR3 nucleotide sequence: TGTGCCTCCTATCCGGACAGGAGGCGTATCGGGGAGCTGTTTTTT.

The rearrangement joins TRBV5-1 to TRBJ2-7; TRBD2 might be the D (7 bases). Looked up from germline, CDR1 is SGHRS and CDR2 is YFSETQ. V was pared by 5 bases and J by 5 bases, with 11 bases between. The CDR3 is 12 residues long. The CDR3 nucleotides read TGCGCCAGCAGACAGGGAGGGGACGAGCAGTACTTC. It specifies CASRQGGDEQYF.

This chain uses TRBV4-2 with TRBJ2-7; D is unclear. This CDR3 has 13 residues. V was cut by 0 bases and J by 3 bases, with 6 bases left in between. CDR1 is LGHNA and CDR2 is YNFKEQ in the germline V gene. The CDR3 nucleotides read TGTGCCAGCAGCCAAGAGACCCTCTACGAGCAGTACTTC. Its protein product is CASSQETLYEQYF.

The V gene is TRBV4-2, the J gene TRBJ2-7; possible D gene TRBD2, 6 bases. Per the germline V gene, CDR1 is LGHNA and CDR2 is YNFKEQ. V dropped 2 bases and J dropped 5 bases, with 22 bases sitting between them. The CDR3 sequence is 17 residues long. The CDR3 is CASSQTGTDRILNEQYF. The DNA for the CDR3 is TGTGCCAGCAGCCAAACCGGGACTGATAGGATTCTTAACGAGCAGTACTTC.

This clonotype appeared many times. The CDR3 is CASSTRTGPGANVLTF. Here the CDR3 DNA reads TGTGCCAGCAGCACCCGGACAGGGCCTGGGGCCAACGTCCTGACTTTC. The chain has TRBV7-2 and TRBJ2-6; 8 bases align to TRBD1. The CDR3 covers 16 residues. With 5 bases clipped from V and 2 bases from J, the junction kept 5 bases outside the gene matches. In germline, CDR1 is SGHTA, CDR2 FQGNSA.

The chain recombines TRBV20-1 with TRBJ2-1; 8 bases align to TRBD2. V trimming: 8 bases; J trimming: 0 bases; junction bases outside the gene matches: 9. The V gene's germline CDR1 is DFQATT and CDR2 SNEGSKA (reference sequence). The CDR3 contains 15 residues. CDR3 region: CSQAGGSDSYNEQFF. Here the CDR3 DNA reads TGCAGTCAGGCGGGGGGCAGCGACTCCTACAATGAGCAGTTCTTC.

This clonotype was picked up a small number of times. The chain combines TRBV5-1 with TRBJ2-7; no definite D call. Deletions cut 2 bases from V and 1 base from J, with 4 bases between. The germline V gene has CDR1 SGHRS and CDR2 YFSETQ. The CDR3 loop spans 12 amino acids. CDR3 residues: CASSLQSYEQYF. CDR3 nucleotides: TGCGCCAGCAGCTTACAGTCCTACGAGCAGTACTTC.

The V gene is TRBV6-5, the J gene TRBJ1-1; D not certain. This CDR3 has 15 residues. The germline CDR1 and CDR2 sequences are MNHEY and SVGAGI. V was clipped by 2 bases and J by 3 bases, with 13 bases between them. CDR3 coding DNA: TGTGCCAGCAGTTACAGCGCAGTCTCACACACTGAAGCTTTCTTT. This sequence encodes CASSYSAVSHTEAFF.

The table lists this clonotype with a few counts. This chain uses TRBV13 with TRBJ2-3; D is tentatively TRBD1 or TRBD2 (5 bases each). V shed 4 bases and J shed 2 bases, with 16 bases lying between them. Germline assignment: CDR1 PRHDT and CDR2 FYEKMQ (reference sequence). The CDR3 contains 16 residues. Written as DNA, the CDR3 is TGTGCCAGCAGCTCCACTATCCGGGGCGCCACAGATACGCAGTATTTT. Its translation: CASSSTIRGATDTQYF.

Here the CDR3 DNA reads TGTGCCACCAGCAGTACTAGCGGGGCGGGGGATGAGCAGTTCTTC. Its protein product is CATSSTSGAGDEQFF. The chain links TRBV15 to TRBJ2-1, with TRBD2 matching over 10 bases. The CDR3 runs to 15 residues. Losses at the gene ends were 3 bases for V and 8 bases for J; bases not matched to a gene: 7. In germline, CDR1 is LNHNV, CDR2 YYDKDF (reference sequence). Full variable domain (remainder filled in from reference TRBV15 and TRBJ2-1): DAMVIQNPRYQVTQFGKPVTLSCSQTLNHNVMYWYQQKSSQAPKLLFHYYDKDFNNEADTPDNFQSRRPNTSFCFLDIRSPGLGDTAMYLCATSSTSGAGDEQFFGPGTRLTVL.

This clonotype has more than one count but fewer than ten. The rearrangement uses TRBV9 and TRBJ2-3; weak D call: TRBD2 (7 bases). The CDR3 spans 16 residues. Germline V gene lookup returns CDR1 SGDLS and CDR2 YYNGEE. Deletions cut 4 bases from V and 4 bases from J, with 19 bases between. The CDR3: CASSRRSGEGADTQYF. The CDR3 nucleotides are TGTGCCAGCAGCCGGAGGAGTGGGGAGGGGGCAGATACGCAGTATTTT.

In this sample, this clonotype turned up a few times. The gene calls are TRBV2 and TRBJ1-1, with D maybe TRBD1 (5 bases). Trimming left V 6 bases short and J 1 base short, with 18 bases between. Germline CDR1 and CDR2: SNHLY and FYNNEI. This CDR3 region has 16 residues. This chain's CDR3 is CASSAQGSGGNTEAFF. In DNA, the CDR3 is TGTGCCAGCAGCGCTCAAGGGTCGGGGGGGAACACTGAAGCTTTCTTT. Variable domain in full (rest from reference TRBV2 and TRBJ1-1): EPEVTQTPSHQVTQMGQEVILRCVPISNHLYFYWYRQILGQKVEFLVSFYNNEISEKSEIFDDQFSVERPDGSNFTLKIRSTKLEDSAMYFCASSAQGSGGNTEAFFGQGTRLTVV.

V and J are TRBV7-6 and TRBJ2-1; 14 bases are a match to TRBD2. Germline V gene data show CDR1 as SGHVS and CDR2 as FNYEAQ. The CDR3 covers 16 residues. V dropped 6 bases and J dropped 7; count of bases not matched to a gene: 8. This CDR3 is CASSPRLAGGENEQFF. In nucleotides, the CDR3 is TGTGCCAGCAGTCCGCGACTAGCGGGGGGGGAAAATGAGCAGTTCTTC. Full variable domain (outside the CDR3, taken from reference TRBV7-6 and TRBJ2-1): GAGVSQSPRYKVTKRGQDVALRCDPISGHVSLYWYRQALGQGPEFLTYFNYEAQQDKSGLPNDRFSAERPEGSISTLTIQRTEQRDSAMYRCASSPRLAGGENEQFFGPGTRLTVL.

This clonotype was counted only a few times. The chain combines TRBV5-1 with TRBJ2-3; D is tentatively TRBD1 or TRBD2 (5 bases each). Trimming cost V 2 bases and J 5 bases, with 12 bases left between them. CDR1 is SGHRS and CDR2 is YFSETQ in the germline V gene. This CDR3 contains 14 residues. Here the CDR3 reads CASSFGQRGDTQYF. CDR3 DNA sequence: TGCGCCAGCAGCTTTGGACAACGGGGAGATACGCAGTATTTT.

The rearrangement joins TRBV7-2 to TRBJ2-3, with TRBD2 identical over 13 bases. J was trimmed by 7 bases and V by 4 bases; bases with no gene match: 5. The CDR3 is 15 amino acids. Germline CDR1 SGHTA, CDR2 FQGNSA. The CDR3 spells CASSSWTSGGNTQYF. The CDR3 coding sequence is TGTGCCAGCAGCTCCTGGACTAGCGGGGGTAATACGCAGTATTTT.

This clonotype occurred a few times. The chain carries TRBV11-1 and TRBJ1-1; weak D call: TRBD1 (5 bases). The CDR3 consists of 15 residues. V lost 5 bases, J lost 5 bases, and 18 bases lay in between. The germline V gene has CDR1 SGHAT and CDR2 FQDESV (reference sequence). CDR3 sequence: CASSPDPGQRTEAFF. DNA of the CDR3: TGTGCCAGCAGCCCGGACCCGGGGCAGAGGACTGAAGCTTTCTTT.

The J gene is TRBJ2-7, the V gene TRBV20-1, with D perhaps TRBD2 (7 bases). CDR1 DFQATT and CDR2 SNEGSKA come from the germline V gene (reference sequence). V was trimmed by 5 bases and J by 5 bases, leaving 16 bases between them. CDR3 length: 13 amino acids. The CDR3 DNA is TGCAGTGCTCTCTCGGGGGGCTTTAACGAGCAGTACGTC. Protein: CSALSGGFNEQYV.

This clonotype showed up just a few times. CDR3 amino acids: CASSLRGTGDSPLHF. CDR3 sequence (DNA): TGTGCCAGCAGTCTAAGGGGGACGGGAGATTCACCCCTCCACTTT. V and J are TRBV7-8 and TRBJ1-6, with D maybe TRBD1 (6 bases). This CDR3 has 15 amino acids. CDR1 SGHVS and CDR2 FQNEAQ come from the germline V gene. V lost 6 bases and J lost 8, with 17 bases in between.

The chain employs TRBV7-3 and TRBJ1-1, with no clear D. Per the germline V gene, CDR1 is SGHTA and CDR2 is FQGTGA. CDR3 length: 14 amino acids. Trimming cost V 5 bases and J 2 bases, with 12 bases left between them. The CDR3 region is CASSAVGANTEAFF. The CDR3 bases are TGTGCCAGCAGCGCGGTGGGAGCAAACACTGAAGCTTTCTTT.

The chain uses TRBV5-1 and TRBJ2-7; no definite D call. Trimming removed 0 bases at V and 3 bases at J, with 7 bases between. CDR1 is SGHRS, CDR2 YFSETQ, per germline. This CDR3 has 13 amino acids. The CDR3 is CASSLAQYYEQYF. CDR3 bases: TGCGCCAGCAGCTTGGCCCAATACTACGAGCAGTACTTC.

This chain links TRBV7-9 with TRBJ1-5, with a weak D call TRBD1 (6 bases). The germline CDR1 and CDR2 sequences are SEHNR and FQNEAQ (reference sequence). The V end lost 2 bases, the J end lost 6 bases, and 11 bases lay between the germline ends. The CDR3 is 14 residues long. For the CDR3, the DNA is TGTGCCAGCAGCTTATCAGGGGCAAGTCAGCCCCAGCATTTT. This gives the protein CASSLSGASQPQHF.

The sample holds a few counts of this clonotype. The V and J genes are TRBV29-1 and TRBJ2-1; D may be TRBD2 (6 bases). V lost 7 bases and J 4 bases, leaving 14 bases between the germline ends. The CDR3 loop spans 13 amino acids. Germline V lookup: CDR1 SQVTM, CDR2 ANQGSEA. CDR3 region: CSETWGTYNEQFF. CDR3 DNA: TGCAGCGAGACTTGGGGGACTTACAATGAGCAGTTCTTC.

The V and J genes are TRBV7-9 and TRBJ2-3, with D unclear. V lost 5 bases, J lost 6 bases, and 21 bases lay in between. Germline V CDR1 and CDR2: SEHNR, FQNEAQ (reference sequence). The CDR3 is 16 residues long. The CDR3 nucleotides are TGTGCCAGCAGCCGGGTGGGAACACGGACGGCGGATACGCAGTATTTT. Encoded protein: CASSRVGTRTADTQYF.

In its sample, this clonotype was seen a few times. The gene calls are TRBV7-3 and TRBJ1-1; 7 bases match TRBD1. The CDR3 has 15 residues. V was clipped by 0 bases and J by 5 bases; unmatched bases: 6. CDR1 and CDR2 (germline): SGHTA, FQGTGA. Here the CDR3 reads CASSLTGTVGTEAFF. CDR3 sequence (DNA): TGTGCCAGCAGCTTAACCGGGACAGTGGGGACTGAAGCTTTCTTT.

The chain carries TRBV30 and TRBJ2-4; D gene uncertain. Trimming stripped 7 bases from V and 0 bases from J, with 16 bases between. The V gene's germline CDR1 is GTSNPN and CDR2 SVGIG (reference sequence). The CDR3 is 15 residues long. This chain's CDR3 is CAYEAPAAAKNIQYF. The CDR3 DNA sequence: TGTGCCTACGAGGCCCCGGCGGCAGCCAAAAACATTCAGTACTTC.

This clonotype was picked up a small number of times. The chain joins TRBV5-1 to TRBJ2-3; D ambiguous. The ends were cut back, 5 bases at V and 2 bases at J, with 9 bases in the middle. Germline CDR1 is SGHRS and CDR2 is YFSETQ. This CDR3 has 13 residues. The CDR3 DNA is TGCGCCAGCAGTTCTCCAGACACAGATACGCAGTATTTT. Translated, it gives CASSSPDTDTQYF.